The present T cell receptor beta chain was sequenced within a study of cytomegalovirus exposure and HLA in healthy donors. Study-level findings and limits: The study found most TCR sequences rare, yet found some public TCRs in many donors.

The PCR ran on 60 Vbeta and 13 Jbeta primers. Clones were read by immunoSEQ multiplex PCR, and TCRdb kept only the in-frame ones, dropping some. The data contain about 82,000 clones, around four fifths of them seen just once; the ten biggest clones take up about 6%. To note about this clone: Its antigen remains unidentified.

The CDR3 has 13 residues. CDR1 is ENHRY, CDR2 SYGVKD, per germline. V lost 5 bases, J lost 8 bases, and 5 bases stayed unmatched. Sequencing used PBMCs. The chain carries TRBV10-3 and TRBJ1-4; 7 bases align to TRBD1. The sequence came from a woman between 45 and 65 years old in good health and CMV-seropositive. The CDR3 DNA is TGTGCCATCAGTCCCGGGACAGCCGAAAAACTGTTTTTT. Its translation is CAISPGTAEKLFF.